This T cell receptor (beta chain) was recovered during a study of blood T cell repertoires in COVID-19. Overall study context: The United States, Italy and Spain supplied acute and convalescent COVID-19 samples. PBMCs, B-cell-depleted T cells, or T cells were the source of the cDNA or gDNA that made up the material.

The V end was cut by 1 base, the J end by 3 bases, with 12 bases between. Germline CDR1 reads KGHSH; CDR2 reads LQKENI. The CDR3 runs 15 residues. Original handling: Nucleated cell number was recorded as an estimate derived from reference gene primer amplification. Libraries were prepared by immunoSEQ multiplex PCR; TCRdb keeps only in-frame clonotypes and omits some of them. The V and J calls and the clone size are those of that table, but D and trimming were determined from the DNA. The data contain 150,000 to 200,000 clones, approximately 79% of them seen just once; the ten biggest clones take up 3%.

The chain employs TRBV18 and TRBJ2-5; TRBD2 is a possible D gene (6 bases). Sequencing was performed on peripheral blood. The sequence was collected from a woman older than 75 with acute or convalescent COVID-19. CDR3 in amino acids: CASSPQEGSKETQYF. The CDR3 coding sequence is TGTGCCAGCTCACCACAGGAGGGTTCGAAAGAGACCCAGTACTTC.